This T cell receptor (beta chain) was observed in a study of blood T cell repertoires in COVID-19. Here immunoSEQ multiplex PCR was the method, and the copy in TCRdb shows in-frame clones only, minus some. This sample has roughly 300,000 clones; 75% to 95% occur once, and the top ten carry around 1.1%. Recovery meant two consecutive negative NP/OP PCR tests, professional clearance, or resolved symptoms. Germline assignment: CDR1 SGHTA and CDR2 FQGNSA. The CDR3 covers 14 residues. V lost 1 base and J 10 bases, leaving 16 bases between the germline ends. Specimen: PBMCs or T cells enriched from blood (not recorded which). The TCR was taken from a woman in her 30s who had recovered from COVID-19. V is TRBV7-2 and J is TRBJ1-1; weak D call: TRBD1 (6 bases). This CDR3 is CASSLGVQGRGAFF. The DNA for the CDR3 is TGTGCCAGCAGCTTAGGGGTCCAGGGGCGTGGAGCTTTCTTT.